These 29 T cell receptor beta chains came from one sample sequenced in a study of T cells in Graves' hyperthyroidism and ophthalmopathy. Using RNA transcripts as the source, TCR beta CDR3 regions were amplified. With the HTBI primer set, the TCR CDR3 went through a first round of RT-PCR. TCRdb fed the multiplex PCR reads into MiXCR, producing one record per CDR3 protein. Of about 560,000 distinct CDR3 sequences listed, 16% are singletons. The sample comprised blood. Source of these receptors: a woman between 18 and 29 years old with Graves' hyperthyroidism.

V usage is TRBV30 and J usage is TRBJ1-2; 10 bases map to TRBD1. The germline V gene has CDR1 GTSNPN and CDR2 SVGIG (reference sequence). J was trimmed by 0 bases and V by 3 bases; bases with no gene match: 7. CDR3 size: 16 residues. CDR3 loop: CAWRSRDRGANYGYTF. For the CDR3, the DNA is TGTGCCTGGAGGTCCCGGGACAGGGGCGCTAACTATGGCTACACCTTC.

V usage is TRBV7-9 and J usage is TRBJ2-4; 11 nucleotides align to TRBD1. This CDR3 has 15 residues. V shed 3 bases, J shed 7 bases, and the junction held 5 bases outside the gene matches. The germline gives CDR1 SEHNR, CDR2 FQNEAQ (reference sequence). The CDR3 loop reads CASSFRDRGLNIQYF. CDR3 in DNA: TGTGCCAGCAGCTTTAGGGACAGGGGGTTGAACATTCAGTACTTC.

Only a few counts were recorded for this clonotype. The gene calls are TRBV6-1 and TRBJ2-7; D is perhaps TRBD1 (5 bases). The J call may be wrong; the DNA end is better matched by TRBJ2-1. The CDR3 is made up of 13 amino acids. CDR1 and CDR2 from the germline V gene are MNHNS and SASEGT. The CDR3 sequence: CASSAQATYEQFF. In DNA form, the CDR3 reads TGTGCCAGCAGTGCACAGGCCACCTACGAGCAGTTCTTC.

The chain links TRBV28 to TRBJ1-2; 8 bases are a match to TRBD1. Trimming took 5 bases from V and 6 from J; bases not matched to a gene: 8. This CDR3 spans 14 amino acids. Germline V gives CDR1 MDHEN, CDR2 SYDVKM. CDR3 nucleotides: TGTGCCAGCAGTGATGCGGACAGGGAGGATGGCTACACCTTC. Its translation is CASSDADREDGYTF.

The V and J genes are TRBV10-3 and TRBJ2-7, with 13 bases aligning to TRBD2. There are 14 residues in the CDR3. From germline, CDR1 is ENHRY and CDR2 SYGVKD. V shed 11 bases, J shed 7 bases, and the junction held 11 bases outside the gene matches. Here the CDR3 DNA reads TGTGCCTCCAAAATAGGGACTAGCGGGGCAGAGCAGTACTTC. Amino acid sequence: CASKIGTSGAEQYF.

At least ten counts were recorded for this clonotype. This chain joins TRBV30 and TRBJ2-3, with D tentatively TRBD1 (7 bases). Trimming cost V 8 bases and J 5 bases, with 26 bases left between them. CDR1 and CDR2 (germline): GTSNPN, SVGIG (reference sequence). The length of the CDR3 is 16 residues. The CDR3 nucleotides are TGTGCCCTGACCCTTGCAGGGGGGAGCGGTATAGATACGCAGTATTTT. Amino acids: CALTLAGGSGIDTQYF.

This clonotype was detected ten times or more. V gene TRBV24-1 combines with J gene TRBJ1-1, with D unclear. The germline CDR1 and CDR2 sequences are KGHDR and SFDVKD. The ends were cut back, 6 bases at V and 0 bases at J, with 1 base in the middle. The length of the CDR3 is 11 residues. The CDR3: CATSLNTEAFF. In DNA, the CDR3 is TGTGCCACCAGTTTGAACACTGAAGCTTTCTTT.

This clonotype appeared many times. The gene calls are TRBV12-3 or TRBV12-4 and TRBJ2-1; no clear D gene. V lost 1 base and J lost 0, with 7 bases in between. The CDR3 runs 15 residues. DNA of the CDR3: TGTGCCAGCAGTTTAGGCAGGTTCTCCTACAATGAGCAGTTCTTC. This encodes CASSLGRFSYNEQFF.

This clonotype was seen repeatedly, ten times or more. CDR3 sequence: CASSTSDISTDTQYF. Written as DNA, the CDR3 is TGTGCCAGCTCTACTAGCGACATTAGCACAGATACGCAGTATTTT. The gene calls are TRBV2 and TRBJ2-3; the match to TRBD2 covers 7 bases. CDR1 is SNHLY and CDR2 is FYNNEI in the germline V gene. This CDR3 region has 15 residues. The J segment lost 0 bases and the V segment lost 8 bases, leaving 8 bases of the junction unmatched.

V and J are TRBV12-3 or TRBV12-4 and TRBJ1-1; no clear D. With 6 bases removed from V and 0 bases from J, the gap between germline ends came to 14 bases. The CDR3 spans 15 residues. The DNA of the CDR3 is TGTGCCAGCAGGGAAGAGAGAAATCTGAACACTGAAGCTTTCTTT. Protein sequence: CASREERNLNTEAFF.

To note about this clonotype: The germline gene is not matched at one end of the junction; a read error may be the cause. The chain carries TRBV20-1 and TRBJ2-2, with TRBD2 as a possible D gene (6 bases). Germline CDR1 reads DFQATT; CDR2 reads SNEGSKA (reference sequence). CDR3 length: 13 amino acids. CDR3 residues: CSATSMHTGGLFF. CDR3 DNA sequence: TGCAGTGCTACTTCTATGCACACCGGGGGGCTGTTTTTT.

This clonotype has a handful of counts. Written as DNA, the CDR3 is TGCAGTGCTGTGGGACGGAATAATTCACCCCTCCACTTT. Translated, it gives CSAVGRNNSPLHF. The chain recombines TRBV20-1 with TRBJ1-6; possible D gene TRBD1, 5 bases. The V end was cut by 5 bases, the J end by 5 bases, with 10 bases between. This CDR3 is 13 amino acids long. CDR1 DFQATT and CDR2 SNEGSKA come from the germline V gene (reference sequence).

This clonotype was seen more than once but under ten times. CDR3 loop: CASSPGTGGEETQYF. The CDR3 DNA is TGTGCCAGCAGTCCCGGGACAGGGGGCGAGGAGACCCAGTACTTC. The chain carries TRBV6-1 and TRBJ2-5; TRBD1 matches at 12 bases. Germline CDR1 reads MNHNS; CDR2 reads SASEGT. This CDR3 comprises 15 residues. J gave up 5 bases and V 5 bases, and 6 bases lay outside the gene matches.

The chain couples TRBV27 to TRBJ1-1, with 10 bases matching TRBD1. Germline values: CDR1 MNHEY, CDR2 SMNVEV (reference sequence). The length of the CDR3 is 18 residues. V trimming: 3 bases; J trimming: 2 bases; junction bases outside the gene matches: 12. The CDR3 protein is CASSLGTGVYPYNTEAFF. The CDR3 DNA follows: TGTGCCAGCAGTTTGGGGACAGGGGTCTATCCTTATAACACTGAAGCTTTCTTT.

This clonotype was detected ten times or more. The rearrangement joins TRBV28 to TRBJ1-1; no clear D gene. V was shortened by 3 bases and J by 7 bases, with 12 bases between the two germline ends. The CDR3 has 13 amino acids. The V gene's germline CDR1 is MDHEN and CDR2 SYDVKM. The CDR3 nucleotides are TGTGCCAGCAGTTTTAGCCGGGTCCGTGAAGCTTTCTTT. Its protein is CASSFSRVREAFF.

Ten or more counts support this clonotype. This sequence joins TRBV12-3 or TRBV12-4 and TRBJ2-5; D may be TRBD1 (5 bases). The CDR3 consists of 14 residues. Trimming shortened V by 7 bases and J by 4 bases, and 16 bases separated the two germline ends. Here the CDR3 DNA reads TGTGCCAGCACTCAGGGCAGGCGGACAGAGACCCAGTACTTC. Translated, it gives CASTQGRRTETQYF.

This chain uses TRBV12-3 or TRBV12-4 with TRBJ2-1; tentatively, D is TRBD2 (6 bases). V dropped 7 bases and J dropped 6 bases, with 13 bases sitting between them. The CDR3 has 13 residues. CDR3 nucleotides: TGTGCCAGCACCTTGGGGGGTAGCAATGAGCAGTTCTTC. It is translated as CASTLGGSNEQFF.

This chain links TRBV2 with TRBJ2-3; no clear D gene. CDR1 is SNHLY, CDR2 FYNNEI, per germline. The CDR3 has 15 residues. V lost 1 base, J lost 2 bases, and 10 bases lay in between. The CDR3 nucleotides are TGTGCCAGCAGTGAAGTCCGGCGGAACACAGATACGCAGTATTTT. Protein: CASSEVRRNTDTQYF. The full variable domain, rest sourced from reference TRBV2 and TRBJ2-3, is EPEVTQTPSHQVTQMGQEVILRCVPISNHLYFYWYRQILGQKVEFLVSFYNNEISEKSEIFDDQFSVERPDGSNFTLKIRSTKLEDSAMYFCASSEVRRNTDTQYFGPGTRLTVL.

This clonotype was seen ten or more times. V usage is TRBV12-3 or TRBV12-4 and J usage is TRBJ1-2; 7 bases are shared with TRBD1. This CDR3 region has 13 residues. The V and J ends lost 6 bases and 7 bases, in that order; junction bases with no gene match: 8. The CDR3 sequence: CASSIQGMGGYTF. CDR3 in DNA: TGTGCCAGCAGCATACAGGGGATGGGTGGCTACACCTTC.

The genes are TRBV6-1 and TRBJ1-5, with D possibly being TRBD1 (5 bases). Germline CDR1 reads MNHNS; CDR2 reads SASEGT. Trimming cost V 6 bases and J 5 bases, with 14 bases left between them. This CDR3 region has 14 residues. The CDR3 sequence: CASSHSQGYQPQHF. In nucleotides, the CDR3 is TGTGCCAGCAGCCATTCCCAGGGATATCAGCCCCAGCATTTT.

This clonotype has a handful of counts. V and J are TRBV6-1 and TRBJ2-2; either TRBD1 or TRBD2 may fit D (5 bases each). Germline CDR1 MNHNS, CDR2 SASEGT. The CDR3 totals 14 residues. With 5 bases removed from V and 6 bases from J, the gap between germline ends came to 13 bases. DNA of the CDR3: TGTGCCAGCAGTCCCCAGGTGGGGGCCGGGGAGCTGTTTTTT. Its translation: CASSPQVGAGELFF.

The chain employs TRBV5-1 and TRBJ2-7; TRBD2 aligns across 9 bases. CDR3 length equals 15 residues. V lost 5 bases to trimming and J lost 3 bases; unmatched junction nucleotides: 9. From germline, CDR1 is SGHRS and CDR2 YFSETQ. Written as DNA, the CDR3 is TGCGCCAGCAGACGGACTAGCGACCCCCGCTACGAGCAGTACTTC. It encodes CASRRTSDPRYEQYF. Using reference TRBV5-1 and TRBJ2-7 for the parts outside the CDR3, the full variable domain is KAGVTQTPRYLIKTRGQQVTLSCSPISGHRSVSWYQQTPGQGLQFLFEYFSETQRNKGNFPGRFSGRQFSNSRSEMNVSTLELGDSALYLCASRRTSDPRYEQYFGPGTRLTVT.

This clonotype was observed at least ten times. The V and J genes are TRBV2 and TRBJ2-3, with 13 positions matching TRBD2. V dropped 4 bases and J dropped 0; count of bases not matched to a gene: 7. The CDR3 is 18 amino acids. The germline V gene encodes CDR1 SNHLY and CDR2 FYNNEI. DNA for the CDR3: TGTGCCAGCAGTGGGCCGGGACTAGCGGGATTAAGCACAGATACGCAGTATTTT. Translation gives CASSGPGLAGLSTDTQYF. Looking up the rest from reference TRBV2 and TRBJ2-3 gives the full variable domain: EPEVTQTPSHQVTQMGQEVILRCVPISNHLYFYWYRQILGQKVEFLVSFYNNEISEKSEIFDDQFSVERPDGSNFTLKIRSTKLEDSAMYFCASSGPGLAGLSTDTQYFGPGTRLTVL.

This clonotype has a handful of counts. J is TRBJ2-1 and V is TRBV24-1; a possible D gene is TRBD1 (6 bases). The CDR3 is 11 residues long. The V gene lost 6 bases and the J gene lost 7 bases, with 6 bases spanning the gap. Germline V lookup: CDR1 KGHDR, CDR2 SFDVKD. The CDR3 region has the DNA TGTGCCACCAGTCAGGGGAATGAGCAGTTCTTC. This gives the protein CATSQGNEQFF.

This clonotype has ten or more counts. The chain combines TRBV5-1 with TRBJ1-2; weak D call: TRBD1 (6 bases). The CDR3 extends over 14 amino acids. V was shortened by 3 bases and J by 1 base, with 10 bases between the two germline ends. Looked up from germline, CDR1 is SGHRS and CDR2 is YFSETQ. In DNA, the CDR3 is TGCGCCAGCAGCTCCCCCAGGGGTAACTATGGCTACACCTTC. As protein: CASSSPRGNYGYTF.

The chain couples TRBV6-5 to TRBJ1-6; D possibly corresponds to TRBD1 (6 bases). CDR1 is MNHEY, CDR2 SVGAGI, per germline. Trimming took 6 bases from V and 7 from J, leaving 13 bases between them. The CDR3 sequence is 14 residues long. The CDR3 spells CASRTGRENSPLHF. DNA for the CDR3: TGTGCCAGCAGAACAGGGAGAGAAAATTCACCCCTCCACTTT.

In its sample, this clonotype was seen a few times. The chain has TRBV20-1 and TRBJ2-1; D not resolved. With 2 bases removed from V and 6 bases from J, the gap between germline ends came to 14 bases. This CDR3 is 14 amino acids long. Germline CDR1 is DFQATT and CDR2 is SNEGSKA (reference sequence). The chain's CDR3 is CSARTPASFNEQFF. As DNA, the CDR3 is TGCAGTGCTAGAACCCCCGCGAGTTTCAATGAGCAGTTCTTC.

This clonotype occurred many times. The chain has TRBV6-1 and TRBJ2-1, with 11 bases matching TRBD2. The CDR3 spans 16 residues. Trimming removed 5 bases from V and 8 bases from J; junction bases left unmatched: 11. CDR1 is MNHNS, CDR2 SASEGT, per germline. CDR3 bases: TGTGCCAGCAGTAACCCCCTTAGCGGGGGGGCCCATGAGCAGTTCTTC. This codes for CASSNPLSGGAHEQFF.

This clonotype has a handful of counts. V gene TRBV12-3 or TRBV12-4 combines with J gene TRBJ2-5, with 7 bases aligning to TRBD1. This CDR3 has 14 amino acids. Losses at the gene ends were 6 bases for V and 1 base for J; bases not matched to a gene: 5. As DNA, the CDR3 is TGTGCCAGCAGGACAGGGAGTTTCCAAGAGACCCAGTACTTC. Its translation: CASRTGSFQETQYF.